The clone carrying this T cell receptor (beta chain) was counted a few times. This entry belongs to a study of cytomegalovirus exposure and HLA in healthy donors. Researchers ran the PCR with 60 Vbeta and 13 Jbeta primers. Libraries were prepared by immunoSEQ multiplex PCR; TCRdb keeps only in-frame clonotypes and omits some of them. The repertoire holds about 150,000 clones, roughly 62% seen once, with less than 2% in the top ten. When sampled, the donors appeared nominally healthy, though they likely had unrecorded immune exposures. The sequence was collected from a male donor in good health and CMV-seronegative. What was sequenced was PBMCs.

The CDR3 nucleotides are TGTGCCAGCAGTTACGGGACAGGATTTGAAAAACTGTTTTTT. It codes for CASSYGTGFEKLFF. This chain uses TRBV6-6 with TRBJ1-4, with TRBD1 identical over 8 bases. This CDR3 region has 14 residues. With 2 bases clipped from V and 7 bases from J, the junction kept 3 bases outside the gene matches. The germline V gene has CDR1 MNHNY and CDR2 SVGAGI (reference sequence).